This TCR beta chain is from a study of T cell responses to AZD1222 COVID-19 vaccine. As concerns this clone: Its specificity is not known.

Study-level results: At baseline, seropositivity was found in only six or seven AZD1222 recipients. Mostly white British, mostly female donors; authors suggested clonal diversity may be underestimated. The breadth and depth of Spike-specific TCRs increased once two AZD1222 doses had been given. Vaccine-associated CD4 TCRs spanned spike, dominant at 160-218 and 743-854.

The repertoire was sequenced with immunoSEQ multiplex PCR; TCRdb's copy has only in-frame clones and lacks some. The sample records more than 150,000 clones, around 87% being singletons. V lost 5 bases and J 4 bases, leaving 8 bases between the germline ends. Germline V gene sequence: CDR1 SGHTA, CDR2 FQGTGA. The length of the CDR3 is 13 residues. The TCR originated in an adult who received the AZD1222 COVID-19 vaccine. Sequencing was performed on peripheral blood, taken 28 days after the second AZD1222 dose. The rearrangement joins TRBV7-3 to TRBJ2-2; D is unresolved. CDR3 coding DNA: TGTGCCAGCAGCGTTACCCGCACCGGGGAGCTGTTTTTT. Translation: CASSVTRTGELFF.